This is a list of T cell receptor beta chains from one sample in a study of CD8+ T cells in alopecia areata. Clones were read by immunoSEQ multiplex PCR, and TCRdb kept only the in-frame ones, dropping some. The profile shows 150,000 to 250,000 clones, more than 55% of them singletons. Sequenced here: CD4+ T cells sorted from blood, sampled at week 4, from a patient treated with tofacitinib. Every receptor here comes from a human donor with alopecia areata. Each CDR3 is given with its conserved first and last residue.

v_gene	len	j_gene	CDR3aa
TRBV29-1	13	TRBJ2-1	CSGPGLINNEQFF
TRBV7-2	17	TRBJ2-1	CASSQDFPSGGNDEQFF
TRBV29-1	10	TRBJ1-2	CSAWDAGYTF
TRBV7-9	16	TRBJ2-5	CASSRTSGKYQETQYF
TRBV27	14	TRBJ2-1	CASTGLPFTSEQFF
TRBV29-1	13	TRBJ1-1	CSVEGMGQTEAFF
TRBV29-1	10	TRBJ2-7	CSAKDREQYF
TRBV30	13	TRBJ2-1	CAWSGLASYEQFF
TRBV30	13	TRBJ1-2	CAWRAGPNYGYTF
TRBV29-1	13	TRBJ2-3	CSVTGVNTDTQYF
TRBV30	15	TRBJ2-5	CAWSVGLAKWETQYF
TRBV5-1	14	TRBJ2-1	CASSLGQGFDEQFF
TRBV30	13	TRBJ1-1	CAWIGTRGTEAFF
TRBV6-4	15	TRBJ2-1	CASSTTGGIFDEQFF
TRBV30	17	TRBJ1-2	CAWSVRGRAPLRYGYTF
TRBV7-3	14	TRBJ2-1	CASSFLAGGGEQFF
TRBV7-9	17	TRBJ2-5	CASSPITGLAGQETQYF
TRBV7-2	14	TRBJ2-3	CASSPRASTDTQYF
TRBV15	15	TRBJ1-6	CATAKTGTGNSPLHF
TRBV29-1	12	TRBJ2-5	CSVVWAGKTQYF
TRBV5-6	14	TRBJ1-2	CASSLNSQKYGYTF
TRBV29-1	11	TRBJ2-7	CSVVLRGEQYF
TRBV15	14	TRBJ2-5	CATSREGYQETQYF
TRBV29-1	15	TRBJ2-7	CSVEGGARSSYEQYF
TRBV30	14	TRBJ1-2	CAWSRDTLNYGYTF
TRBV7-3	16	TRBJ2-1	CASSLTSGGGYNEQFF
TRBV29-1	12	TRBJ2-7	CSLRDGTYEQYF
TRBV28	13	TRBJ2-5	CASGTSTGETQYF
TRBV4-1	13	TRBJ2-7	CASSLQGGYEQYF
TRBV2	13	TRBJ2-4	CASRPGTVNIQYF
TRBV7-6	16	TRBJ2-5	CASSLARTRHGETQYF
TRBV29-1	14	TRBJ2-7	CSALLRDRDYEQYF
TRBV4-3	17	TRBJ1-2	CASSQGRVAGVNYGYTF
TRBV6-5	14	TRBJ2-2	CASRPGPGTGELFF
TRBV6-1	19	TRBJ2-3	CASSEAGTARPPWTDTQYF
TRBV7-3	13	TRBJ2-1	CASSLPDRHEQFF
TRBV2	14	TRBJ1-4	CASSEAGDSGKLFF
TRBV4-1	15	TRBJ2-7	CASSQDPGTGYEQYF
TRBV29-1	14	TRBJ2-1	CSVASGLVGNEQFF
TRBV19	11	TRBJ1-1	CASLRRTEAFF
TRBV28	13	TRBJ2-7	CASSLGRFYEQYF
TRBV29-1	11	TRBJ1-1	CSVETGLEAFF
TRBV27	17	TRBJ1-6	CASLDKGPGQQASPLHF
TRBV30	16	TRBJ1-1	CAWSVIRRDRGAEAFF
TRBV2	13	TRBJ2-1	CASWRGEGNEQFF
TRBV4-3	14	TRBJ1-6	CASSLQGGNSPLHF
TRBV30	13	TRBJ1-1	CAWRVTGNTEAFF
TRBV30	11	TRBJ2-7	CAWAPTYEQYF
TRBV7-9	11	TRBJ2-7	CASSPAREQYF
TRBV19	15	TRBJ1-2	CASTEQGPDLYGYTF